This record covers a single T cell receptor beta chain. Its cognate antigen is unknown. TCR sequencing covered a few patients who responded to pembrolizumab. CDR3 length: 13 residues. Germline assignment: CDR1 SGHVS and CDR2 FQNEAQ. V was clipped by 0 bases and J by 1 base, with 3 bases between them. This record comes from a study of PD-1 blockade in mismatch repair-deficient tumors. General study findings and limits: Tumor-resident clones, often undetectable pretreatment in blood, expanded then contracted after pembrolizumab.

Produced via immunoSEQ multiplex PCR; TCRdb's table is partial and in-frame only. The top ten clones hold over 20% of a sample with over 20,000 clones, around 80% of them seen once. This receptor was identified in an adult with mismatch repair-deficient cancer. The input for sequencing was peripheral blood, taken 12 weeks after starting pembrolizumab. The chain employs TRBV7-8 and TRBJ1-2; D gene unclear. CDR3 loop: CASSLARNYGYTF. CDR3 sequence (DNA): TGTGCCAGCAGCTTAGCTCGTAACTATGGCTACACCTTC.